Listed below are T cell receptor beta chains from one sample, sequenced in a study of identical twins. TCRdb recomputed calls from the 5' RACE reads with MiXCR, one row per CDR3 protein. The sample lists around 300,000 distinct CDR3 sequences, about 8% seen once, with approximately 2.1% in the top ten. These sequences were also reported in another study, on yellow fever vaccine responses in identical twins.

Sequencing was carried out using memory (CD45RO+) T cells sorted from blood. The receptors were sampled from a woman aged 18 to 35 in good health. CDR3s include the opening cysteine and the closing phenylalanine or tryptophan. The D gene is left open where the match is weak. Some rows have no size entry. The others give once, few or many, or a class for an expanded clone.

>TRBD1|14|TRBV7-8|few|TRBJ1-6
CASSRGGGYSPLHF
TGTGCCAGCAGCCGAGGGGGCGGGTATTCACCCCTCCACTTT
>.|15|TRBV7-8|many|TRBJ2-1
CASSSLGVSYNEQFF
TGTGCCAGCAGTTCATTGGGGGTTAGCTACAATGAGCAGTTCTTC
>TRBD1|15|TRBV5-1|few|TRBJ2-7
CASRLGQGSPYEQYF
TGCGCCAGCAGACTGGGACAGGGGTCTCCCTACGAGCAGTACTTC
>.|19|TRBV9|.|TRBJ1-5
CASSVVVRIRGYSNQPQHF
TGTGCCAGCAGCGTAGTGGTCAGGATTAGGGGATATAGCAATCAGCCCCAGCATTTT
>TRBD2|19|TRBV6-2/TRBV6-3|few|TRBJ2-4
CASSYSTLAGSFTRDIQYF
TGTGCCAGCAGTTACTCGACTCTAGCGGGGTCGTTCACCCGGGACATTCAGTACTTC
>.|15|TRBV6-1|many|TRBJ2-1
CASSEEGGNYNEQFF
TGTGCCAGCAGTGAAGAGGGGGGGAACTACAATGAGCAGTTCTTC
>.|15|TRBV20-1|.|TRBJ1-4
CSASEAGRLNEKLFF
TGCAGTGCTAGTGAGGCAGGGAGACTAAATGAAAAACTGTTTTTT
>.|16|TRBV11-2|.|TRBJ2-7
CASSSQRLTAVSEQYF
TGTGCCAGCAGCTCACAACGACTGACGGCTGTGAGTGAGCAGTACTTC
>TRBD2|15|TRBV2|few|TRBJ2-2
CASSEEGEGTGELFF
TGTGCCAGCAGTGAAGAAGGGGAGGGCACCGGGGAGCTGTTTTTT
>TRBD1|13|TRBV29-1|few|TRBJ1-2
CSGGPGQSYGYTF
TGCAGCGGGGGTCCGGGACAGAGCTATGGCTACACCTTC
>.|13|TRBV2|few|TRBJ1-2
CASTEGRVQGYTF
TGTGCCAGCACCGAGGGCAGGGTACAGGGCTACACCTTC
>TRBD2|14|TRBV7-7|.|TRBJ2-5
CASSSSGRAETQYF
TGTGCCAGCAGCTCTAGCGGGAGGGCTGAGACCCAGTACTTC
>TRBD2|15|TRBV20-1|few|TRBJ2-1
CSATSGGTLYNEQFF
TGCAGTGCCACTAGCGGGGGGACCCTCTACAATGAGCAGTTCTTC
>TRBD1|15|TRBV6-5|.|TRBJ2-2
CASSYSGQVTGELFF
TGTGCCAGCAGTTACTCGGGACAGGTCACCGGGGAGCTGTTTTTT
>TRBD2|16|TRBV18|.|TRBJ2-2
CASPQGGRTNTGELFF
TGTGCCAGCCCCCAGGGCGGGAGAACGAACACCGGGGAGCTGTTTTTT
>TRBD1|15|TRBV12-3/TRBV12-4|many|TRBJ2-5
CASSLRGQEKETQYF
TGTGCCAGCAGTTTAAGGGGACAGGAGAAAGAGACCCAGTACTTC
>TRBD1|15|TRBV7-6|many|TRBJ1-1
CASSFTGGMNTEAFF
TGTGCCAGCAGCTTCACAGGGGGCATGAACACTGAAGCTTTCTTT
>TRBD2|14|TRBV12-3/TRBV12-4|.|TRBJ2-5
CASMPGGLQETQYF
TGTGCCAGCATGCCGGGGGGACTCCAAGAGACCCAGTACTTC
>.|17|TRBV7-8|many|TRBJ1-5
CASSLGRDGVVDQPQHF
TGTGCCAGCAGCTTAGGCAGGGACGGGGTAGTAGACCAGCCCCAGCATTTT
>.|13|TRBV7-2|.|TRBJ2-1
CAMGPRLNNEQFF
TGTGCCATGGGACCCAGGCTGAACAATGAGCAGTTCTTC
>.|14|TRBV19|few|TRBJ1-6
CASSIRGVNSPLHF
TGTGCCAGTAGTATCAGAGGGGTGAATTCACCCCTCCACTTT
>.|16|TRBV4-1|.|TRBJ1-2
CASSRKEGWGNDGYTF
TGCGCCAGCAGCCGGAAAGAAGGCTGGGGGAACGATGGCTACACCTTC
>.|16|TRBV12-3/TRBV12-4|.|TRBJ2-2
CASSSFGGAAAGELFF
TGTGCCAGCAGTTCTTTTGGAGGGGCTGCGGCCGGGGAGCTGTTTTTT
>.|16|TRBV27|few|TRBJ2-1
CASSFIPPGSYNEQFF
TGTGCCAGCAGTTTCATCCCCCCAGGGTCTTACAATGAGCAGTTCTTC
>TRBD2|14|TRBV10-3|many|TRBJ2-1
CAISGLAVYNEQFF
TGTGCCATCAGTGGTCTAGCGGTCTACAATGAGCAGTTCTTC
>.|12|TRBV28|many|TRBJ1-5
CASQGPNQPQHF
TGTGCCAGCCAGGGCCCCAATCAGCCCCAGCATTTT
>.|15|TRBV10-1|few|TRBJ1-4
CASSEVGGGWEKLFF
TGCGCCAGCAGTGAGGTCGGGGGGGGCTGGGAAAAACTGTTTTTT
>TRBD1|16|TRBV5-1|few|TRBJ1-5
CASSLSGRGNDQPQHF
TGCGCCAGCAGCTTGTCGGGCAGGGGGAACGATCAGCCCCAGCATTTT
>TRBD2|15|TRBV14|many|TRBJ2-7
CASSSRGSGIYEQYF
TGTGCCAGCAGCTCCCGGGGTAGCGGGATCTACGAGCAGTACTTC
>TRBD1|15|TRBV12-3/TRBV12-4|many|TRBJ1-3
CASSLEGARGNTIYF
TGTGCCAGCAGTTTGGAGGGGGCGAGGGGAAACACCATATATTTT
>TRBD1|16|TRBV4-1|many|TRBJ2-1
CASRPQTGSSYNEQFF
TGCGCCAGCAGGCCTCAGACAGGGAGCTCCTACAATGAGCAGTTCTTC
>.|16|TRBV7-9|many|TRBJ1-3
CASSLAQPSSGNTIYF
TGTGCCAGCAGCTTAGCACAGCCTAGCTCTGGAAACACCATATATTTT
>.|13|TRBV6-4|few|TRBJ2-2
CASSEVGTGELFF
TGTGCCAGCAGTGAAGTTGGCACCGGGGAGCTGTTTTTT
>TRBD2|18|TRBV5-1|.|TRBJ2-1
CASSLIGGRALSYNEQFF
TGCGCCAGCAGCTTGATTGGCGGGAGGGCCCTCTCATACAATGAGCAGTTCTTC
>.|14|TRBV5-1|few|TRBJ1-2
CASSLRGGAYGYTF
TGCGCCAGCAGCTTGAGGGGGGGCGCCTATGGCTACACCTTC
>.|13|TRBV29-1|few|TRBJ2-2
CSVATVSTGELFF
TGCAGCGTAGCCACAGTTAGCACCGGGGAGCTGTTTTTT
>.|17|TRBV18|.|TRBJ2-1
CASSPPQRVFSYNEQFF
TGTGCCAGCTCACCACCCCAGAGAGTTTTCTCCTACAATGAGCAGTTCTTC
>.|18|TRBV11-1|many|TRBJ2-4
CASSPPIWVVSYKNIQYF
TGTGCCAGCAGCCCCCCGATCTGGGTCGTGAGTTACAAAAACATTCAGTACTTC
>.|14|TRBV7-8|many|TRBJ1-2
CASSQGSGDHGYTF
TGTGCCAGCAGCCAAGGCTCAGGGGACCATGGCTACACCTTC
>.|18|TRBV7-6|few|TRBJ2-2
CASSLYGGQEGGTGELFF
TGTGCCAGCAGCTTATATGGAGGACAGGAGGGGGGAACCGGGGAGCTGTTTTTT
>TRBD1|14|TRBV12-3/TRBV12-4|many|TRBJ1-1
CASSRGTGNTEAFF
TGTGCCAGCAGCAGGGGGACAGGGAATACTGAAGCTTTCTTT
>TRBD2|15|TRBV11-3|few|TRBJ2-5
CASSLKARGGETQYF
TGTGCCAGCAGCTTAAAGGCTCGCGGGGGAGAGACCCAGTACTTC
>.|15|TRBV6-1|.|TRBJ2-1
CASAWAGAGYNEQFF
TGTGCCAGCGCGTGGGCAGGGGCTGGCTACAATGAGCAGTTCTTC
>.|13|TRBV10-3|many|TRBJ2-7
CAISDPPRYEQYF
TGTGCCATCAGTGACCCCCCTCGGTACGAGCAGTACTTC
>.|14|TRBV12-3/TRBV12-4|.|TRBJ2-1
CASSLPKGRNEQFF
TGTGCCAGCAGTTTACCCAAAGGTAGAAATGAGCAGTTCTTC
>.|13|TRBV12-3/TRBV12-4|many|TRBJ1-5
CASSYLSNQPQHF
TGTGCCAGCAGTTATTTAAGCAATCAGCCCCAGCATTTT
>.|13|TRBV10-3|many|TRBJ1-1
CASGRGERTEAFF
TGTGCCTCGGGTAGGGGCGAGCGCACTGAAGCTTTCTTT
>TRBD1|14|TRBV6-1|many|TRBJ1-4
CASSHTGDNEKLFF
TGTGCCAGCAGTCATACAGGGGATAATGAAAAACTGTTTTTT
>.|16|TRBV12-3/TRBV12-4|.|TRBJ1-2
CASSPLGGGDRRGYTF
TGTGCCAGCAGCCCTCTTGGTGGAGGGGACCGGCGGGGCTACACCTTC
>.|13|TRBV12-3/TRBV12-4|many|TRBJ2-4
CASSLGWVDIQYF
TGTGCCAGCAGTTTGGGGTGGGTAGACATTCAGTACTTC